The clone carrying this T cell receptor beta chain was observed a handful of times. Its cognate antigen is unknown. Researchers built TCR beta libraries using quantitative 5'-RACE with molecular barcodes. One entry per CDR3 protein, called by TCRdb with MiXCR from the 5' RACE reads. The table records about 700,000 distinct CDR3 sequences, over 15% of them present only once. These data come from a study of CD8 T cells in ankylosing spondylitis. J was trimmed by 9 bases and V by 0 bases; bases with no gene match: 11. The germline gives CDR1 DFQATT, CDR2 SNEGSKA (reference sequence). CDR3 length: 16 amino acids. Study observations and caveats: Disease-linked clones reportedly showed significant enrichment in matched ankylosing spondylitis synovial fluid. Clones linked with disease were CD8+ and fairly uncommon in the peripheral blood. Ankylosing spondylitis blood appeared to carry a characteristic TCR beta motif of eight or nine highly homologous variants.

The sample consisted of blood, either unsorted or a sorted T cell fraction (not recorded which). J is TRBJ2-1 and V is TRBV20-1; 10 bases align to TRBD2. This receptor was taken from a male donor with ankylosing spondylitis. The CDR3 loop is CSARDPRAGGGGEQFF. In nucleotides, the CDR3 is TGCAGTGCTAGAGATCCCAGAGCGGGAGGGGGAGGTGAGCAGTTCTTC.